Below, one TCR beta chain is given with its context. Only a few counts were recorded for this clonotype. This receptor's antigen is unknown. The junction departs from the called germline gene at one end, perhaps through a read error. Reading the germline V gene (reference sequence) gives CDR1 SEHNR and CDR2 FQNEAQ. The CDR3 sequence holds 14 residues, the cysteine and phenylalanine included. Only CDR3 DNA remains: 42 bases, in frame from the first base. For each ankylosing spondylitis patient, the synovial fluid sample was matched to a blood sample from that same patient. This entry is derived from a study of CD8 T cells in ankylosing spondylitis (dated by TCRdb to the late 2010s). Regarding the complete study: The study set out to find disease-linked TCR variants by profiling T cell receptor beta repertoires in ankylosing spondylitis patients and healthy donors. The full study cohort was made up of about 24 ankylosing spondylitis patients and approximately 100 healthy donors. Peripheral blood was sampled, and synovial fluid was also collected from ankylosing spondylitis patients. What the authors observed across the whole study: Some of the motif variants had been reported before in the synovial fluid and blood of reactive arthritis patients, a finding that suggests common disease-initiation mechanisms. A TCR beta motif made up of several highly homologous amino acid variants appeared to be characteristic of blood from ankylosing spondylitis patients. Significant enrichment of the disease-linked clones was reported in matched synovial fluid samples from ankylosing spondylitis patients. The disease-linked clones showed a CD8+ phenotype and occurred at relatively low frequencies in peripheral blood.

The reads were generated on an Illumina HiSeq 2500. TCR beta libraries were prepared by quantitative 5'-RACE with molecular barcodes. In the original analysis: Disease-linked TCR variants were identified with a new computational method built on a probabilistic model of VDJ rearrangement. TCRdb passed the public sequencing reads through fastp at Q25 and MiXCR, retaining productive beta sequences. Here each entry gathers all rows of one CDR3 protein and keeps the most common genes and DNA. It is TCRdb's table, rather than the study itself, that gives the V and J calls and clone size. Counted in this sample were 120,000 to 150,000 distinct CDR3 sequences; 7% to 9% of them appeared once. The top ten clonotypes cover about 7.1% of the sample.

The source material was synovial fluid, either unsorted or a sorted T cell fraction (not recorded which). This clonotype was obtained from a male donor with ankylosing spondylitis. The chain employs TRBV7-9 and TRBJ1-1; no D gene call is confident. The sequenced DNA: TGTGCCAGCAGCGTAGCAGGAGTGAACACTGAAGCTTTCTTT. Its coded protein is CASSVAGVNTEAFF.